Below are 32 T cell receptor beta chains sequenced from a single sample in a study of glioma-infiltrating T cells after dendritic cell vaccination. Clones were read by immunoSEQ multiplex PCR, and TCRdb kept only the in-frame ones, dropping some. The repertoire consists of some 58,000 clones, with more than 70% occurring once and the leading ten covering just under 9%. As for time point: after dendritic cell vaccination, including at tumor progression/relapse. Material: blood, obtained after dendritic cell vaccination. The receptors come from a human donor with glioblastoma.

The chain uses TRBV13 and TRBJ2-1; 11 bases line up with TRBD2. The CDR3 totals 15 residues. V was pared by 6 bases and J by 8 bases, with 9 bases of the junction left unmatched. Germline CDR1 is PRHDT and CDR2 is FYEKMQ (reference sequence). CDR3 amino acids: CASSQGSSGGYEQFF. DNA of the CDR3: TGTGCCAGCAGTCAAGGGTCTAGCGGGGGGTATGAGCAGTTCTTC.

In DNA form, the CDR3 reads TGTGCCAGCAGTTTTCGTCGGGGGGACACCGGGGAGCTGTTTTTT. Its protein is CASSFRRGDTGELFF. The chain has TRBV6-6 and TRBJ2-2, with 7 bases that match TRBD2. V shed 4 bases, J shed 3 bases, and the junction held 5 bases outside the gene matches. Per the germline V gene, CDR1 is MNHNY and CDR2 is SVGAGI (reference sequence). The CDR3 spans 15 residues.

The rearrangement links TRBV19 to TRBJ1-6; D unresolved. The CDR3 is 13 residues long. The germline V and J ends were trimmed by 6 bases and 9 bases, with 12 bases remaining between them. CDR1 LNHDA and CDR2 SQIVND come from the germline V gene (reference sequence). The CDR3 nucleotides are TGTGCCAGTAGCCCCCTCTCGGGTTCACCCCTCCACTTT. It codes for CASSPLSGSPLHF.

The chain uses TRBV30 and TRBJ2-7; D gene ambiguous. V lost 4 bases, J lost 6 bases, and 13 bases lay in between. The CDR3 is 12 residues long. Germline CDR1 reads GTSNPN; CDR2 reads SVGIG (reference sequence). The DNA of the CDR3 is TGTGCCTGGATGGGCAGCTACGGCGAGCAGTACTTC. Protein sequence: CAWMGSYGEQYF. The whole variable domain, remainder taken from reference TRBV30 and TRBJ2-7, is SQTIHQWPATLVQPVGSPLSLECTVEGTSNPNLYWYRQAAGRGLQLLFYSVGIGQISSEVPQNLSASRPQDRQFILSSKKLLLSDSGFYLCAWMGSYGEQYFGPGTRLTVT.

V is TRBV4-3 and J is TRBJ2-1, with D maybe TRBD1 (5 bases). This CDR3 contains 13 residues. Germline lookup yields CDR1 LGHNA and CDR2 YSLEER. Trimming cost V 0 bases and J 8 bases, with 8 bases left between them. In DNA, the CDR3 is TGCGCCAGCAGCCAAGACAGGGTCGATGAGCAGTTCTTC. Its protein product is CASSQDRVDEQFF.

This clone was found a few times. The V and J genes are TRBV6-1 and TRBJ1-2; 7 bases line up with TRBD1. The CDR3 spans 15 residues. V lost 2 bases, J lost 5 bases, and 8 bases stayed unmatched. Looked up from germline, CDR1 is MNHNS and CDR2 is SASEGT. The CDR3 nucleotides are TGTGCCAGCAGTGAATCTTGGACAGGCCAATATGGCTACACCTTC. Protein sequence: CASSESWTGQYGYTF.

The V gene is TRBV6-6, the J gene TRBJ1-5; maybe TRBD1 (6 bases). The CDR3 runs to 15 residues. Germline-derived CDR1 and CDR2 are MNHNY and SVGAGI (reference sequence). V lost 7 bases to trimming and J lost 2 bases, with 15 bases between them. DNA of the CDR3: TGTGCCAGCACCGGTACAGGGTCTCGCAATCAGCCCCAGCATTTT. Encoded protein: CASTGTGSRNQPQHF.

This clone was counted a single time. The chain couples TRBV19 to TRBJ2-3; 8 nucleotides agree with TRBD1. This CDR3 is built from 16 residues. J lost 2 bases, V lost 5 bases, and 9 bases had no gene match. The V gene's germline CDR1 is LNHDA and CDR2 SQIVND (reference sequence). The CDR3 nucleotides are TGTGCCAGTAGTCAGGGGGCGGGATATACCACAGATACGCAGTATTTT. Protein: CASSQGAGYTTDTQYF.

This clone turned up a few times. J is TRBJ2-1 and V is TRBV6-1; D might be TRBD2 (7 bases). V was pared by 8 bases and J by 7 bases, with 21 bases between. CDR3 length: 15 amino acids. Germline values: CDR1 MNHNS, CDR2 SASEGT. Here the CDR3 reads CASRSGGGGSNEQFF. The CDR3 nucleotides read TGTGCCAGCCGTTCGGGCGGGGGCGGCTCTAATGAGCAGTTCTTC.

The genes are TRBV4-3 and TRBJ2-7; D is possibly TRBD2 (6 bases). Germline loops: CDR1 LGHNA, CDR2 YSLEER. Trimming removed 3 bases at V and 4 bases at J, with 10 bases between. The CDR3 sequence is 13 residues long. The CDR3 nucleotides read TGCGCCAGCAGCCAGGGACTCCCTTACGAGCAGTACTTC. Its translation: CASSQGLPYEQYF.

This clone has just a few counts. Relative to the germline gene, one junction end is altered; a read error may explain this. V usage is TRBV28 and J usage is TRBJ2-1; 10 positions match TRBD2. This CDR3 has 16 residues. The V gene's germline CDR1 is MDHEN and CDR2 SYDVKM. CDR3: CASCLAGGSFYNEQFF. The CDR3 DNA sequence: TGTGCCAGCTGTTTAGCGGGGGGTTCCTTTTACAATGAGCAGTTCTTC.

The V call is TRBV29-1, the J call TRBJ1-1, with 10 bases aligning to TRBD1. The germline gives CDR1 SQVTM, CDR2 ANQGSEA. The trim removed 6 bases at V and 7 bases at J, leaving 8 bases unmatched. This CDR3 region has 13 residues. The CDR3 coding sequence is TGCAGCGTCCCAAGGACAGGGGGGGGTGAAGCTTTCTTT. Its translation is CSVPRTGGGEAFF.

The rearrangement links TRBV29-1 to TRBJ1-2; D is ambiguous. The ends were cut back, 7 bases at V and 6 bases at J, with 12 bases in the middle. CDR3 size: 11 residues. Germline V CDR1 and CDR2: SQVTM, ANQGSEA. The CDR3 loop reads CSALSGHGYTF. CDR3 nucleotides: TGCAGCGCCCTTTCAGGTCATGGCTACACCTTC.

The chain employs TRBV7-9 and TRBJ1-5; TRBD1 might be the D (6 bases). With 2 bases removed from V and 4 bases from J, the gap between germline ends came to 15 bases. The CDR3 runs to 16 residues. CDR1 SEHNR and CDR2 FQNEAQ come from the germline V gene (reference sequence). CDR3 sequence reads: CASSLFVGGGNQPQHF. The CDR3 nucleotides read TGTGCCAGCAGCTTATTCGTAGGGGGGGGAAATCAGCCCCAGCATTTT.

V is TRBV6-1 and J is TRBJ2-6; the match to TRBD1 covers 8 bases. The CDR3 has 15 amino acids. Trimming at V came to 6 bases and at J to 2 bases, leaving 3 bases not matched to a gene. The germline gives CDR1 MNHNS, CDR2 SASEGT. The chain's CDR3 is CASRAQGAGANVLTF. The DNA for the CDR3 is TGTGCCAGCAGAGCACAGGGGGCTGGGGCCAACGTCCTGACTTTC.

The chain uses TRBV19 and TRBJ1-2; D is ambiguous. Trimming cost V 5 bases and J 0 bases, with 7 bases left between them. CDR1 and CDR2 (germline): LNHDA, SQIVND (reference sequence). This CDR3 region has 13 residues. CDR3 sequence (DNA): TGTGCCAGTAGTCAAGTAGCTAACTATGGCTACACCTTC. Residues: CASSQVANYGYTF.

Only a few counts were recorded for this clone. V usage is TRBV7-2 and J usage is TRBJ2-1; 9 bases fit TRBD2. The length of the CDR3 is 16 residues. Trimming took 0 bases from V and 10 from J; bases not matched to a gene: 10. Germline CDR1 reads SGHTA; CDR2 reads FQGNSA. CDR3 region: CASSLARGGGAREQFF. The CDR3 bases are TGTGCCAGCAGCTTAGCGCGTGGCGGGGGGGCGCGGGAGCAGTTCTTC.

The CDR3 DNA follows: TGTGCCAGCAGCGCGACCGGGACAGGGGGCTCCGAGCAGTACTTC. It specifies CASSATGTGGSEQYF. The V gene is TRBV9, the J gene TRBJ2-7; 12 positions agree with TRBD1. After removal of 3 bases from V and 6 bases from J, the junction contained 7 bases not matched to a gene. The CDR3 is 15 residues long. The germline V gene has CDR1 SGDLS and CDR2 YYNGEE. The full variable domain, in which reference TRBV9 and TRBJ2-7 provide the parts outside the CDR3, is DSGVTQTPKHLITATGQRVTLRCSPRSGDLSVYWYQQSLDQGLQFLIQYYNGEERAKGNILERFSAQQFPDLHSELNLSSLELGDSALYFCASSATGTGGSEQYFGPGTRLTVT.

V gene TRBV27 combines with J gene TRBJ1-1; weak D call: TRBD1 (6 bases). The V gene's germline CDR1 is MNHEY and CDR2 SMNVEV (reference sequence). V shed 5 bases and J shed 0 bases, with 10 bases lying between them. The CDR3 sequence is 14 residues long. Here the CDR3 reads CASSRTELNTEAFF. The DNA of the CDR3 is TGTGCCAGCAGTCGGACAGAGTTGAACACTGAAGCTTTCTTT.

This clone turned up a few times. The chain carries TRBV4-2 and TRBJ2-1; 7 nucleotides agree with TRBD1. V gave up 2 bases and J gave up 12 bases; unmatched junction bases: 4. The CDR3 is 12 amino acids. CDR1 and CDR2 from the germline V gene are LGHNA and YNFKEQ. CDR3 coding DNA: TGTGCCAGCAGCCAAAACAGGGGTGGGCAGTTCTTC. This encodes CASSQNRGGQFF.

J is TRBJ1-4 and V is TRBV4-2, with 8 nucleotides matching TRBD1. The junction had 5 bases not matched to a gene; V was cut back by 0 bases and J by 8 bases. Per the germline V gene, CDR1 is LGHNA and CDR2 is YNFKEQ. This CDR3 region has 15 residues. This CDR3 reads CASSQDGQGEEKLFF. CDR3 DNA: TGTGCCAGCAGCCAAGATGGACAGGGCGAAGAAAAACTGTTTTTT.

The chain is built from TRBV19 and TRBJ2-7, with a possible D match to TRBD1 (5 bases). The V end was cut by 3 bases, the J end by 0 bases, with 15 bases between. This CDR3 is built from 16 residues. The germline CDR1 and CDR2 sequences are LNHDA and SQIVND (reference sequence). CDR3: CASSIQGTISSYEQYF. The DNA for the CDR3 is TGTGCCAGTAGTATTCAGGGTACAATCAGCTCCTACGAGCAGTACTTC. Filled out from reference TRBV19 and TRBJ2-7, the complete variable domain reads DGGITQSPKYLFRKEGQNVTLSCEQNLNHDAMYWYRQDPGQGLRLIYYSQIVNDFQKGDIAEGYSVSREKKESFPLTVTSAQKNPTAFYLCASSIQGTISSYEQYFGPGTRLTVT.

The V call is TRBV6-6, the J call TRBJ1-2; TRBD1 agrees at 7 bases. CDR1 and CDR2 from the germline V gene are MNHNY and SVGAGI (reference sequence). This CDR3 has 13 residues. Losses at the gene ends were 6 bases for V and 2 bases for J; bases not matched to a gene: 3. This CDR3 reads CASRTDRNYGYTF. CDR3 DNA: TGTGCCAGCAGAACGGACAGGAACTATGGCTACACCTTC.

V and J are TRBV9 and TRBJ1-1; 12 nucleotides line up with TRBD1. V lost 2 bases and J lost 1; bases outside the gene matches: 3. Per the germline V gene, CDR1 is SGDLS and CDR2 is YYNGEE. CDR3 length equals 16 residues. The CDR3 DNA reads TGTGCCAGCAGCGTGGGACAGGGGGCTGCGAACACTGAAGCTTTCTTT. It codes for CASSVGQGAANTEAFF.

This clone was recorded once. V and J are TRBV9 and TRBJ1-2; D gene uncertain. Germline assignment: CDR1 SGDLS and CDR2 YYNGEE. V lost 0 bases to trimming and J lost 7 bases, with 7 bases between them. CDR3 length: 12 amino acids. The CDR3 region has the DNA TGTGCCAGCAGCGTAGGCAGGTCTGGCTACACCTTC. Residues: CASSVGRSGYTF. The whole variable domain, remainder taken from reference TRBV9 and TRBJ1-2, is DSGVTQTPKHLITATGQRVTLRCSPRSGDLSVYWYQQSLDQGLQFLIQYYNGEERAKGNILERFSAQQFPDLHSELNLSSLELGDSALYFCASSVGRSGYTFGSGTRLTVV.

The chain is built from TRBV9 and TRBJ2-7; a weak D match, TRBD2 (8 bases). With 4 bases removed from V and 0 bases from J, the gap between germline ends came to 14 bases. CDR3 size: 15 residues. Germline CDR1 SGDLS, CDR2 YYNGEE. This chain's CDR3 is CASSSGGGASYEQYF. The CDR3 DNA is TGTGCCAGCAGCTCGGGAGGGGGCGCCTCCTACGAGCAGTACTTC.

The CDR3 is CASSQAWSGGIYEQYF. DNA of the CDR3: TGTGCCAGCAGCCAAGCGTGGAGCGGGGGTATTTACGAGCAGTACTTC. This chain links TRBV4-2 with TRBJ2-7; 8 bases match TRBD2. V shed 1 base and J 4 bases; nucleotides not matched to a gene: 9. CDR1 LGHNA and CDR2 YNFKEQ come from the germline V gene. This CDR3 has 16 amino acids.

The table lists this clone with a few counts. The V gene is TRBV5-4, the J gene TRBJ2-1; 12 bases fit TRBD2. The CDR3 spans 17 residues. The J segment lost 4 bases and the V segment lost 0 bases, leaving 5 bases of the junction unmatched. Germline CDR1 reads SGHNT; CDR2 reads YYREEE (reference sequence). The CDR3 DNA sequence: TGTGCCAGCAGCTTGGTTGGACTAGCGGGGAAATACAATGAGCAGTTCTTC. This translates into CASSLVGLAGKYNEQFF.

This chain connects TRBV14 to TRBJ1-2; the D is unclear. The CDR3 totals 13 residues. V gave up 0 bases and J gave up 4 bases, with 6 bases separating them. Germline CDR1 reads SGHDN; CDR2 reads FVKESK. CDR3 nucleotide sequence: TGTGCCAGCAGCCAAGACAGGTCCTATGGCTACACCTTC. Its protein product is CASSQDRSYGYTF.

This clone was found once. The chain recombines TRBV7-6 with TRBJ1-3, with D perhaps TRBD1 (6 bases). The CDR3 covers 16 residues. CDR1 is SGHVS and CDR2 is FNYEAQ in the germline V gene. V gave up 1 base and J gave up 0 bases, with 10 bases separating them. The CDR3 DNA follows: TGTGCCAGCAGCTTAGGGACAGCCGGCTCTGGAAACACCATATATTTT. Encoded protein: CASSLGTAGSGNTIYF.

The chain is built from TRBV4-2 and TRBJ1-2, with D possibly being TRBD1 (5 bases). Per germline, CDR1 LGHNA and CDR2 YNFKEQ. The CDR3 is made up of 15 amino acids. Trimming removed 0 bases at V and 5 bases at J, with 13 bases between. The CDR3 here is CASSQDEGDRYGYTF. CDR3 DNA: TGTGCCAGCAGCCAAGATGAAGGGGATAGGTATGGCTACACCTTC.

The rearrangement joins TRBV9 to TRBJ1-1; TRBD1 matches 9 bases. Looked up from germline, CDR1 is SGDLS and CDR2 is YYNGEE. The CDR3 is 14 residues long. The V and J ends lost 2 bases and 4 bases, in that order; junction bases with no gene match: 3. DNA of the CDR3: TGTGCCAGCAGCGTGGGGACAGGGTCCACTGAAGCTTTCTTT. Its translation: CASSVGTGSTEAFF.